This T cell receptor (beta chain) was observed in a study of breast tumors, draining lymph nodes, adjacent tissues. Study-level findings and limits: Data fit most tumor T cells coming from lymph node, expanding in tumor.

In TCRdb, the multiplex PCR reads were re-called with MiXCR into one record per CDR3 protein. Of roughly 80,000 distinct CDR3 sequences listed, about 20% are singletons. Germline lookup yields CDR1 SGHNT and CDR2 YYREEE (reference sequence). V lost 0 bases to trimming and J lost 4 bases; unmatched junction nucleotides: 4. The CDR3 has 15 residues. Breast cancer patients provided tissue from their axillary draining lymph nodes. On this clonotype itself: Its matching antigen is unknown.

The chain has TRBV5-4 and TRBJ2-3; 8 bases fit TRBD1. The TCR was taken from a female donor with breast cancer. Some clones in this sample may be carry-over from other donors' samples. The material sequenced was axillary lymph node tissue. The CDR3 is CASSLGRGLADTQYF. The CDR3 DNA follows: TGTGCCAGCAGCTTGGGCAGGGGGCTCGCAGATACGCAGTATTTT.